This T cell receptor (beta chain) was recorded in a study of control samples from healthy donors and cancer patients. The method was immunoSEQ multiplex PCR; TCRdb's version includes in-frame clones alone and lacks a portion of them. The listing records about 210,000 clones. Germline CDR1 and CDR2: SGHNT and YYREEE (reference sequence). The CDR3 covers 14 residues. The ends were cut back, 4 bases at V and 2 bases at J, with 12 bases in the middle. V usage is TRBV5-4 and J usage is TRBJ1-2; the D is unclear. What was sequenced was blood. The origin of this receptor is a woman in her 30s in good health. CDR3 coding DNA: TGTGCCAGCAGCGGCGCTCAGACAAACTATGGCTACACCTTC. It is translated as CASSGAQTNYGYTF.